What follows are 4 T cell receptor beta chains derived from one specimen sequenced in a study of shared clonotypes between healthy human individuals. Only in-frame clones appear in the TCRdb table, and some are missing; sequencing was by immunoSEQ multiplex PCR. Of roughly 1 million clones listed, 65% to 75% are singletons. Sequenced: memory CD4+ T cells sorted from blood. The subset was: CD45RA-negative fraction. The receptors originated from a man aged 18-30 years in good health.

Here the CDR3 reads CASSIRASNTGELFF. The DNA of the CDR3 is TGTGCCAGTAGTATAAGGGCCTCGAACACCGGGGAGCTGTTTTTT. The J gene is TRBJ2-2, the V gene TRBV19; unclear D gene. Germline-derived CDR1 and CDR2 are LNHDA and SQIVND (reference sequence). V lost 2 bases and J lost 0, with 7 bases in between. This CDR3 comprises 15 residues. Together with reference TRBV19 and TRBJ2-2, the CDR3 gives the full variable domain: DGGITQSPKYLFRKEGQNVTLSCEQNLNHDAMYWYRQDPGQGLRLIYYSQIVNDFQKGDIAEGYSVSREKKESFPLTVTSAQKNPTAFYLCASSIRASNTGELFFGEGSRLTVL.

With regard to this clone: Distinct nucleotide sequences in the sample also encode this CDR3. The gene calls are TRBV5-1 and TRBJ2-3, with 7 bases lining up with TRBD2. This CDR3 has 16 residues. The junction had 5 bases not matched to a gene; V was cut back by 0 bases and J by 1 base. Germline CDR1 and CDR2: SGHRS and YFSETQ. The CDR3 reads CASSLASGAGTDTQYF. CDR3 bases: TGCGCCAGCAGCTTGGCCAGCGGGGCTGGCACAGATACGCAGTATTTT.

The chain has TRBV30 and TRBJ1-5; 8 bases map to TRBD1. The CDR3 is 16 residues long. V was clipped by 2 bases and J by 3 bases; unmatched bases: 9. CDR1 GTSNPN and CDR2 SVGIG come from the germline V gene (reference sequence). DNA for the CDR3: TGTGCCTGGAGTACAGGGACAGGTGTAATCAATCAGCCCCAGCATTTT. Encoded protein: CAWSTGTGVINQPQHF.

This clone has only one observation. The chain couples TRBV30 to TRBJ2-2; 9 bases fit TRBD1. CDR1 is GTSNPN, CDR2 SVGIG, per germline (reference sequence). The CDR3 is 17 amino acids. V shed 6 bases, J shed 5 bases, and the junction held 16 bases outside the gene matches. The CDR3 loop reads CACSTSSGTGPTGELFF. As DNA, the CDR3 is TGTGCCTGTTCAACCTCCTCCGGGACAGGGCCTACCGGGGAGCTGTTTTTT.